A single sample is the source of the 5 T cell receptor beta chains below, sequenced in a study of cytomegalovirus exposure and HLA in healthy donors. Both 60 Vbeta primers and 13 Jbeta primers went into the PCR. This table comes from immunoSEQ multiplex PCR, and its TCRdb copy is limited to in-frame clones, with some not included. Of some 190,000 clones listed, 85% are singletons. Sequenced input: PBMCs. Receptors were obtained from a boy younger than 10 in good health and CMV-seronegative.

The chain employs TRBV5-4 and TRBJ2-5; 14 positions match TRBD2. V shed 0 bases and J 4 bases; nucleotides not matched to a gene: 2. The V gene's germline CDR1 is SGHNT and CDR2 YYREEE (reference sequence). This CDR3 comprises 16 residues. The CDR3 sequence: CASSLVGTSGRETQYF. The CDR3 DNA is TGTGCCAGCAGCTTGGTAGGGACTAGCGGGAGAGAGACCCAGTACTTC.

The rearrangement joins TRBV11-3 to TRBJ2-7, with a weak D call TRBD2 (5 bases). Germline-derived CDR1 and CDR2 are SGHNT and YENEEA. This CDR3 region has 14 residues. With 0 bases removed from V and 7 bases from J, the gap between germline ends came to 13 bases. DNA of the CDR3: TGTGCCAGCAGCTTAGATACAGACGGGGTTGAGCAGTACGTC. Residues: CASSLDTDGVEQYV.

V and J are TRBV30 and TRBJ1-1; 8 positions agree with TRBD1. Germline V CDR1 and CDR2: GTSNPN, SVGIG (reference sequence). The CDR3 loop spans 13 amino acids. Trimming took 3 bases from V and 1 from J; bases not matched to a gene: 1. This CDR3 is CAWRGTGNTEAFF. The CDR3 DNA reads TGTGCCTGGAGAGGGACAGGGAACACTGAAGCTTTCTTT.

The chain has TRBV10-3 and TRBJ2-3; 8 nucleotides align to TRBD1. V shed 6 bases and J 4 bases; nucleotides not matched to a gene: 3. The germline gives CDR1 ENHRY, CDR2 SYGVKD. The CDR3 extends over 13 amino acids. As DNA, the CDR3 is TGTGCCATCAGCGCGACAGGGGCAGATACGCAGTATTTT. Translation: CAISATGADTQYF.

The chain uses TRBV5-1 and TRBJ2-3, with 7 positions matching TRBD2. Germline V gene data show CDR1 as SGHRS and CDR2 as YFSETQ. With 4 bases clipped from V and 4 bases from J, the junction kept 6 bases outside the gene matches. This CDR3 comprises 14 residues. CDR3 amino acids: CASSPAGSADTQYF. The CDR3 DNA reads as TGCGCCAGCAGCCCAGCGGGGAGTGCAGATACGCAGTATTTT.